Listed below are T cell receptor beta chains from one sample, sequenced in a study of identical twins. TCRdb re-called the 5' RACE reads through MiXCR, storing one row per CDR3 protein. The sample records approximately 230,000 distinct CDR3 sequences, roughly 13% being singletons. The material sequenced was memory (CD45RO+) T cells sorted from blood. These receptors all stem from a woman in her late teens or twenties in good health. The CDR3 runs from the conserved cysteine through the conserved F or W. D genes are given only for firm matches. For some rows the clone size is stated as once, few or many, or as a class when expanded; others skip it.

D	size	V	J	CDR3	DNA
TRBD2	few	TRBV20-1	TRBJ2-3	CSARPLAGDTDTQYF	TGCAGTGCTAGGCCCCTAGCGGGGGACACAGATACGCAGTATTTT
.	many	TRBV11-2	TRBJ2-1	CASSFSLETEQFF	TGTGCCAGCAGCTTTTCCTTGGAGACTGAGCAGTTCTTC
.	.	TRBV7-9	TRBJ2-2	CASSFTRAGELFF	TGTGCCAGCAGCTTCACCAGGGCCGGGGAGCTGTTTTTT
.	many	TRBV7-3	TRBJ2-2	CASSYGPNTGELFF	TGTGCCAGCAGCTACGGGCCCAACACCGGGGAGCTGTTTTTT
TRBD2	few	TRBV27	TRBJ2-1	CASSPLASGSLDEQFF	TGTGCCAGCAGTCCCCTGGCTAGCGGGAGTTTGGATGAGCAGTTCTTC
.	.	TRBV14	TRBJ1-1	CASSQERRTEAFF	TGTGCCAGCAGCCAAGAGAGACGCACTGAAGCTTTCTTT
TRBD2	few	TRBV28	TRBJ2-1	CASSPAGSGLAGSYNEQFF	TGTGCCAGCAGTCCCGCCGGGAGTGGCCTAGCGGGTTCCTACAATGAGCAGTTCTTC
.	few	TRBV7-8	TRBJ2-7	CASSLGQRAYEQYF	TGTGCCAGCAGCTTAGGTCAGAGAGCCTACGAGCAGTACTTC
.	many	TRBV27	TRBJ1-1	CASKTGAHTEAFF	TGTGCCAGCAAGACCGGGGCGCACACTGAAGCTTTCTTT
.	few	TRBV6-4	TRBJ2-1	CASSPEGYGEQFF	TGTGCCAGCAGCCCTGAAGGGTATGGGGAGCAGTTCTTC
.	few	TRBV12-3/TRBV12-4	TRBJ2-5	CASSFLIGTQYF	TGTGCCAGCAGTTTTCTGATAGGGACCCAGTACTTC
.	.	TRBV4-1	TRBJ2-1	CASSQQGLSSYNEQFF	TGCGCCAGCAGCCAGCAAGGACTTAGCTCCTACAATGAGCAGTTCTTC
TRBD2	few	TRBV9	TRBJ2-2	CASSVGFSGSGELFF	TGTGCCAGCAGCGTAGGTTTTAGCGGGAGCGGGGAGCTGTTTTTT
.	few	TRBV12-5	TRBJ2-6	CASGAQVIRGANVLTF	TGTGCTAGTGGTGCACAGGTAATCCGTGGGGCCAACGTCCTGACTTTC
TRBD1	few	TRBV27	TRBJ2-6	CASWGRQGVSGANVLTF	TGTGCCAGTTGGGGGAGACAGGGTGTATCTGGGGCCAACGTCCTGACTTTC
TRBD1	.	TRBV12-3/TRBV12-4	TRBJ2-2	CASSLVRDRQNTGELFF	TGTGCCAGCAGTTTAGTCCGGGACAGGCAAAACACCGGGGAGCTGTTTTTT
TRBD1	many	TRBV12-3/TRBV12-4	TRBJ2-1	CASSLRDRLNEQFF	TGTGCCAGCAGTTTACGGGACAGGCTAAATGAGCAGTTCTTC
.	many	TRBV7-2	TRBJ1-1	CASSSMDMNTEAFF	TGTGCCAGCAGCTCTATGGACATGAACACTGAAGCTTTCTTT
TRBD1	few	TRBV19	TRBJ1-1	CASSPLDRENTEAFF	TGTGCCAGTAGTCCCCTCGACAGGGAGAACACTGAAGCTTTCTTT
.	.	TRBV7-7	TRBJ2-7	CASSLDVGGGKYF	TGTGCTAGCAGCTTAGACGTTGGAGGAGGGAAGTACTTC
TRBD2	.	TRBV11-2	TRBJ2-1	CASSRTSGPYNEQFF	TGTGCCAGCAGCCGGACTAGCGGGCCCTACAATGAGCAGTTCTTC
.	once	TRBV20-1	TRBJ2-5	CSARTGTAEETQYF	TGCAGTGCTCGAACCGGGACCGCGGAAGAGACCCAGTACTTC
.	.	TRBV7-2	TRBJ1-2	CASSSGTQGFQYGYTF	TGTGCCAGCAGCTCCGGGACACAAGGATTCCAATATGGCTACACCTTC
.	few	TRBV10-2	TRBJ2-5	CASRKPGTQETQYF	TGCGCCAGCAGAAAACCCGGGACGCAAGAGACCCAGTACTTC
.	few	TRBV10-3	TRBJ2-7	CAISVIRGFEQYF	TGTGCCATCAGTGTAATTCGAGGGTTCGAGCAGTACTTC
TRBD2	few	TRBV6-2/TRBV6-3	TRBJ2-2	CASRRGGSTTGELFF	TGTGCCAGCAGACGGGGGGGCTCGACCACCGGGGAGCTGTTTTTT
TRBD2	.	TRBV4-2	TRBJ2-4	CASSRPGTSRGGNAKNIQYF	TGTGCCAGCAGCCGACCCGGGACTAGTAGGGGGGGGAATGCCAAAAACATTCAGTACTTC
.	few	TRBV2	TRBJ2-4	CASSRQEIAKNIQYF	TGTGCCAGCAGTCGACAAGAGATAGCCAAAAACATTCAGTACTTC
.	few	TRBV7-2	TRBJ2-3	CASSLNTGSTDTQYF	TGTGCCAGCAGCTTAAACACAGGGAGCACAGATACGCAGTATTTT
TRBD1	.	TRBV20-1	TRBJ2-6	CSARQGAPGANVLTF	TGCAGTGCTAGACAGGGGGCGCCAGGGGCCAACGTCCTGACTTTC
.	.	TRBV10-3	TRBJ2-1	CAVQGAGLEQFF	TGTGCCGTCCAGGGAGCAGGGCTTGAGCAGTTCTTC
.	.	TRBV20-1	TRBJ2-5	CSANRGLYQETQYF	TGCAGTGCTAATCGCGGACTGTACCAAGAGACCCAGTACTTC
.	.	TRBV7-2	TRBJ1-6	CAGTLGFTNSPLHF	TGTGCCGGGACTTTGGGGTTCACTAATTCACCCCTCCACTTT
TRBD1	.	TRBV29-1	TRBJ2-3	CSARRGTGSTDTQYF	TGCAGCGCCCGGAGGGGGACAGGGAGCACAGATACGCAGTATTTT
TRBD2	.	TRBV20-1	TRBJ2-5	CSASFGTSNYLLETQYF	TGCAGTGCTTCCTTTGGGACTAGCAACTATCTTTTAGAGACCCAGTACTTC
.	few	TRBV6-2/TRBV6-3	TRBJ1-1	CASSYRGDTEAFF	TGTGCCAGCAGTTACCGTGGGGACACTGAAGCTTTCTTT
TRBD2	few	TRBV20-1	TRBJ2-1	CSTSSGSYNEQFF	TGCAGCACCTCTAGCGGGAGCTACAATGAGCAGTTCTTC
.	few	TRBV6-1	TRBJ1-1	CASSPPPVLYTEAFF	TGTGCCAGCAGTCCGCCCCCCGTTTTGTACACTGAAGCTTTCTTT
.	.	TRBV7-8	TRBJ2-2	CASSLFGQTNTGELFF	TGTGCCAGCAGCTTATTCGGCCAGACGAACACCGGGGAGCTGTTTTTT
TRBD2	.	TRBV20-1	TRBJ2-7	CSAFPSGRAPYEQYF	TGCAGTGCCTTCCCTAGCGGGAGGGCCCCATACGAGCAGTACTTC
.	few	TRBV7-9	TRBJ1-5	CASSTASNQPQHF	TGTGCCAGCAGCACCGCGAGCAACCAGCCCCAGCATTTT
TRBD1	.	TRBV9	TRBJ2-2	CASSVRTGKNTGELFF	TGTGCCAGCAGCGTAAGGACAGGGAAGAACACCGGGGAGCTGTTTTTT
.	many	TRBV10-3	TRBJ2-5	CAISGGETQYF	TGTGCCATCAGTGGAGGAGAGACCCAGTACTTC
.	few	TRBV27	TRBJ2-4	CASSLNPKNIQYF	TGTGCCAGCAGCCTGAATCCCAAAAACATTCAGTACTTC
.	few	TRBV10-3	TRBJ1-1	CAIRALEGSEAFF	TGTGCCATCAGGGCCCTCGAAGGCTCTGAAGCTTTCTTT
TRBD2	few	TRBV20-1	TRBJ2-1	CSAVTSGRGKEQFF	TGCAGTGCCGTCACTAGCGGGAGGGGAAAGGAGCAGTTCTTC
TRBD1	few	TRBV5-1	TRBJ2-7	CASSSTGDEQYF	TGCGCCAGCAGCTCAACAGGGGACGAGCAGTACTTC
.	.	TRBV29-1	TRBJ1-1	CSVDGDFQNTEAFF	TGCAGCGTTGATGGGGATTTTCAGAACACTGAAGCTTTCTTT
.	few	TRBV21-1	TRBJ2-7	CASSAFGTSTVGEQYF	TGTGCCAGCAGCGCCTTCGGGACTAGTACGGTTGGCGAGCAGTACTTC
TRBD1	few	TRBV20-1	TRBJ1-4	CSARGFHRGLDEKLFF	TGCAGTGCTAGGGGCTTTCACAGGGGGCTTGATGAAAAACTGTTTTTT
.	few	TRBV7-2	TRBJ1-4	CASSSDRREKLFF	TGTGCCAGCAGTTCCGACCGCAGGGAAAAACTGTTTTTT
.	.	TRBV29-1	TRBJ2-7	CSVRWGGLSYEQYF	TGCAGCGTCCGGTGGGGGGGCCTCTCCTACGAGCAGTACTTC
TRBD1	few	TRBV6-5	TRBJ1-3	CASSYSWTGAHTIYF	TGTGCCAGCAGTTACTCTTGGACAGGGGCACACACCATATATTTT
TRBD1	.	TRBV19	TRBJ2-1	CASRDRAGSSYNEQFF	TGTGCCAGCCGGGACAGGGCGGGAAGCTCCTACAATGAGCAGTTCTTC